This T cell receptor beta chain derives from a study of T cells after yellow fever vaccination. TCRdb re-derived calls from the 5' RACE reads in MiXCR, one entry per CDR3 protein. The top ten hold about 3% of the sample, which has under 400,000 distinct CDR3 sequences, about 12% seen once. The CDR3 length is 15 residues. Germline values: CDR1 SGHRS, CDR2 YFSETQ. With V trimmed by 4 bases and J by 4 bases, 9 bases remained unmatched. The V and J genes are TRBV5-1 and TRBJ2-3; 7 bases agree with TRBD2. This TCR was sampled from a man aged 18 to 35 who received the YFV17D yellow fever vaccine. This specimen was CD4+ T cells sorted from PBMCs, taken 15 days after the yellow fever booster vaccination. The CDR3 DNA follows: TGCGCCAGCAGCGGAACCGGGACTACTCCAGATACGCAGTATTTT. Translated, it gives CASSGTGTTPDTQYF.